This TCR beta chain was captured by sequencing in a study of cytomegalovirus exposure and HLA in healthy donors. Study outcomes and limitations: Both high specificity and high sensitivity reportedly marked the classifier's diagnosis of cytomegalovirus status. Researchers counted roughly 150 TCR beta chains as cytomegalovirus-associated.

This clone was detected once. No antigen is known for it. Clones were read by immunoSEQ multiplex PCR, and TCRdb kept only the in-frame ones, dropping some. Of around 120,000 clones in the sample, 88% are singletons; the top ten hold about 4.5%. The sequence derives from a young man in good health and CMV-seropositive. Material: PBMCs.

The CDR3 DNA follows: TGTGCCAGCAGCTTGGTCAGTGCTCAAGAGACCCAGTACTTC. Its translation is CASSLVSAQETQYF. The J gene is TRBJ2-5, the V gene TRBV5-6; the D is unclear. V was shortened by 0 bases and J by 2 bases, with 8 bases between the two germline ends. Germline V CDR1 and CDR2: SGHDT, YYEEEE. This CDR3 has 14 amino acids.